A single sample gave rise to the 30 T cell receptor beta chains below, sequenced in a study of immune cell composition in non-small cell lung cancer. Profiling relied on immunoSEQ multiplex PCR, and the TCRdb table lists in-frame clones only, not all of them. The sample holds 2,000 to 3,000 clones, about 76% seen once. Sequencing was performed on lung tumor tissue. The receptors stem from a human donor with non-small cell lung cancer.

The CDR3 protein is CASSTSTGTGAKNIQYF. The CDR3 nucleotides are TGTGCCAGTAGTACGTCCACCGGGACAGGGGCCAAAAACATTCAGTACTTC. The chain links TRBV19 to TRBJ2-4; 9 bases match TRBD1. CDR1 and CDR2 from the germline V gene are LNHDA and SQIVND (reference sequence). The CDR3 is 17 residues long. The ends lost 4 bases at V and 1 base at J; junction bases unmatched: 8.

The chain links TRBV4-1 to TRBJ2-3; 10 positions match TRBD2. The junction had 7 bases not matched to a gene; V was cut back by 0 bases and J by 4 bases. The CDR3 length is 17 residues. Per germline, CDR1 MGHRA and CDR2 YSYEKL. As DNA, the CDR3 is TGCGCCAGCAGCCAAGATGGCAGCGGGAGGGCCCCAGATACGCAGTATTTT. Its protein product is CASSQDGSGRAPDTQYF.

The chain carries TRBV7-9 and TRBJ2-5; TRBD2 matches at 12 bases. V lost 5 bases and J lost 11; bases outside the gene matches: 15. Germline loops: CDR1 SEHNR, CDR2 FQNEAQ (reference sequence). The CDR3 loop spans 16 amino acids. The CDR3 spells CASSPRWTSGNGEQYF. The CDR3 coding sequence is TGTGCCAGCAGCCCCCGATGGACTAGCGGGAACGGGGAGCAGTACTTC.

The V and J genes are TRBV11-2 and TRBJ1-4; D is possibly TRBD1 (6 bases). The CDR3 is 16 amino acids. The germline V and J ends were trimmed by 3 bases and 0 bases, with 11 bases remaining between them. Germline V CDR1 and CDR2: SGHAT, FQNNGV. This CDR3 reads CASSFYRTATNEKLFF. CDR3 sequence (DNA): TGTGCCAGCAGCTTTTATAGGACAGCAACTAATGAAAAACTGTTTTTT.

The J gene is TRBJ1-1, the V gene TRBV7-8, with 10 bases matching TRBD1. CDR3 length: 16 residues. Germline V gene sequence: CDR1 SGHVS, CDR2 FQNEAQ. V was pared by 4 bases and J by 3 bases, with 8 bases of the junction left unmatched. The CDR3 DNA reads TGTGCCAGCAGCTCTAAATTAGGACAGGGGGACACTGAAGCTTTCTTT. Translated: CASSSKLGQGDTEAFF.

The chain combines TRBV11-3 with TRBJ1-1, with D uncertain. The ends were cut back, 5 bases at V and 4 bases at J, with 11 bases in the middle. The length of the CDR3 is 13 residues. The germline CDR1 and CDR2 sequences are SGHNT and YENEEA. CDR3 region: CASSPRAGTEAFF. CDR3 in DNA: TGTGCCAGCAGCCCGAGGGCGGGCACTGAAGCTTTCTTT.

The chain employs TRBV28 and TRBJ1-6; unclear D gene. The CDR3 runs 13 residues. CDR1 is MDHEN, CDR2 SYDVKM, per germline. The V and J ends lost 11 bases and 9 bases respectively, with 17 bases between them. In DNA, the CDR3 is TGTGCCCTCGGGGAGGCGTATGGTTCACCCCTCCACTTT. Residues: CALGEAYGSPLHF.

The genes are TRBV27 and TRBJ2-2, with 7 nucleotides matching TRBD2. CDR1 MNHEY and CDR2 SMNVEV come from the germline V gene (reference sequence). The CDR3 sequence is 14 residues long. V lost 5 bases, J lost 6 bases, and 6 bases stayed unmatched. CDR3 sequence reads: CASSGGSVAGELFF. The CDR3, as DNA: TGTGCCAGCAGTGGCGGGAGTGTGGCCGGGGAGCTGTTTTTT.

The CDR3 DNA follows: TGTGCCAGCAGCAGGCCCTACAGGGACGAGCAGTACTTC. Translation gives CASSRPYRDEQYF. The chain joins TRBV5-5 to TRBJ2-7, with a tentative D call TRBD1 (6 bases). V gave up 4 bases and J gave up 5 bases, with 13 bases separating them. Germline CDR1 is SGHKS and CDR2 is YYEKEE (reference sequence). The length of the CDR3 is 13 residues.

V gene TRBV19 combines with J gene TRBJ2-1; 8 bases agree with TRBD1. The V gene end was trimmed by 4 bases and the J gene end by 4 bases; junction bases not matched to a gene: 9. This CDR3 contains 16 residues. Germline-derived CDR1 and CDR2 are LNHDA and SQIVND (reference sequence). CDR3 DNA sequence: TGTGCCAGTAGTAGCCGGACAGGGAAGGGGTACAATGAGCAGTTCTTC. Translating gives CASSSRTGKGYNEQFF.

This rearrangement joins TRBV28 to TRBJ1-2; TRBD1 matches 12 bases. The CDR3 totals 18 residues. The J segment lost 5 bases and the V segment lost 10 bases, leaving 20 bases of the junction unmatched. The germline V gene encodes CDR1 MDHEN and CDR2 SYDVKM. For the CDR3, the DNA is TGTGCCACCATAACCCCCGGGACAGGGGGCTCTTCAGGGTATGGCTACACCTTC. Protein product: CATITPGTGGSSGYGYTF.

This clone occurred once. The V gene is TRBV7-8, the J gene TRBJ2-5; 8 nucleotides line up with TRBD2. The DNA end lines up better with TRBJ2-7; the J call may be wrong. Germline CDR1 reads SGHVS; CDR2 reads FQNEAQ. This CDR3 is built from 16 residues. CDR3 region: CASSYRPGGGIYEQYF. As DNA, the CDR3 is TGTGCCAGCAGCTACCGCCCGGGCGGGGGGATATACGAGCAGTACTTC.

The V call is TRBV5-4, the J call TRBJ2-3, with D maybe TRBD2 (5 bases). V shed 0 bases and J shed 0 bases, with 14 bases lying between them. The length of the CDR3 is 17 residues. Germline V gives CDR1 SGHNT, CDR2 YYREEE (reference sequence). CDR3 residues: CASSLGIQRTSTDTQYF. The CDR3 DNA reads as TGTGCCAGCAGCTTGGGGATACAGCGGACTAGCACAGATACGCAGTATTTT.

This clone has more than one count but fewer than ten. V is TRBV15 and J is TRBJ2-2; a weak D match, TRBD2 (5 bases). Germline values: CDR1 LNHNV, CDR2 YYDKDF (reference sequence). With 2 bases removed from V and 0 bases from J, the gap between germline ends came to 10 bases. The CDR3 has 16 amino acids. CDR3 protein: CATSRSSMSNTGELFF. CDR3 DNA sequence: TGTGCCACCAGCAGATCTAGCATGTCGAACACCGGGGAGCTGTTTTTT. The whole variable domain, remainder taken from reference TRBV15 and TRBJ2-2, is DAMVIQNPRYQVTQFGKPVTLSCSQTLNHNVMYWYQQKSSQAPKLLFHYYDKDFNNEADTPDNFQSRRPNTSFCFLDIRSPGLGDTAMYLCATSRSSMSNTGELFFGEGSRLTVL.

The V and J genes are TRBV2 and TRBJ1-5; tentative D call: TRBD1 (6 bases). CDR3 length: 16 amino acids. Per the germline V gene, CDR1 is SNHLY and CDR2 is FYNNEI. V lost 4 bases and J lost 0, with 13 bases in between. As DNA, the CDR3 is TGTGCCAGCAGTGTTGAAGGGGGATATAGCAATCAGCCCCAGCATTTT. Translated, it gives CASSVEGGYSNQPQHF.

V is TRBV4-3 and J is TRBJ2-1; 12 nucleotides agree with TRBD2. CDR1 LGHNA and CDR2 YSLEER come from the germline V gene. The CDR3 runs to 16 residues. V lost 3 bases to trimming and J lost 4 bases; unmatched junction nucleotides: 4. This CDR3 is CASSQVGLAGYNEQFF. As DNA, the CDR3 is TGCGCCAGCAGCCAGGTCGGACTAGCGGGATACAATGAGCAGTTCTTC.

As regards this clone: One end of the junction is discordant with germline, which a read error may explain. The chain joins TRBV29-1 to TRBJ2-3, with 10 positions matching TRBD2. The CDR3 is 18 amino acids. The germline V gene has CDR1 SQVTM and CDR2 ANQGSEA. This CDR3 is CSVSLTTRLAGPLDTQYF. The CDR3 DNA sequence: TGCAGCGTTTCTCTGACCACTCGACTAGCGGGTCCCTTAGATACACAGTATTTT.

This chain links TRBV29-1 with TRBJ2-5; TRBD2 matches at 15 bases. Germline V gene data show CDR1 as SQVTM and CDR2 as ANQGSEA. With 4 bases clipped from V and 5 bases from J, the junction kept 8 bases outside the gene matches. The CDR3 has 16 residues. CDR3 residues: CSVGIGLAGGYETQYF. CDR3 sequence (DNA): TGCAGCGTTGGGATCGGACTAGCGGGAGGGTATGAGACCCAGTACTTC.

V gene TRBV30 combines with J gene TRBJ1-2; 10 nucleotides match TRBD1. The CDR3 is made up of 14 amino acids. Germline CDR1 is GTSNPN and CDR2 is SVGIG (reference sequence). Trimming cost V 5 bases and J 4 bases; bases outside gene matches: 7. In DNA form, the CDR3 reads TGTGCCTGGTTGGGACAGGGGTCCATCTATGGCTACACCTTC. As protein: CAWLGQGSIYGYTF.

The DNA of the CDR3 is TGCGCCAGCAGCTACTACCCGGGACTAGCGGGAGTAAGAACGTTCAATGAGCAGTTCTTC. Its translation is CASSYYPGLAGVRTFNEQFF. The V and J genes are TRBV5-1 and TRBJ2-1, with 14 bases identical to TRBD2. This CDR3 has 20 amino acids. The J segment lost 6 bases and the V segment lost 3 bases, leaving 17 bases of the junction unmatched. Germline V CDR1 and CDR2: SGHRS, YFSETQ.

This clone was detected a few times. The gene calls are TRBV7-2 and TRBJ2-7; possible D gene TRBD2, 5 bases. Germline CDR1 is SGHTA and CDR2 is FQGNSA. The CDR3 contains 14 residues. Trimming cost V 5 bases and J 6 bases, with 17 bases left between them. As DNA, the CDR3 is TGTGCCAGCAGCCCGGGCCGGGGATCGGTCGAGCAGTACTTC. This codes for CASSPGRGSVEQYF.

The CDR3 sequence: CASSQSRPGELFF. The CDR3 region has the DNA TGTGCCAGCAGCCAATCGCGCCCCGGGGAGCTGTTTTTT. The rearrangement links TRBV14 to TRBJ2-2, with D hard to call. Trimming pared 2 bases from V and 6 bases from J, leaving 7 bases between. In germline, CDR1 is SGHDN, CDR2 FVKESK. This CDR3 is built from 13 residues.

The chain employs TRBV6-6 and TRBJ2-5; D gene uncertain. The CDR3 is made up of 13 amino acids. V was cut by 5 bases and J by 4 bases, with 11 bases left in between. Per the germline V gene, CDR1 is MNHNY and CDR2 is SVGAGI (reference sequence). The CDR3 DNA is TGTGCCAGCAGTCCCAGGTATCGAGAGACCCAGTACTTC. As protein: CASSPRYRETQYF.

This chain uses TRBV7-9 with TRBJ2-7; 10 bases align to TRBD2. The J segment lost 3 bases and the V segment lost 2 bases, leaving 1 base of the junction unmatched. CDR1 SEHNR and CDR2 FQNEAQ come from the germline V gene (reference sequence). The CDR3 loop spans 14 amino acids. CDR3 residues: CASSLTSGNYEQYF. The DNA of the CDR3 is TGTGCCAGCAGCTTAACTAGCGGGAACTACGAGCAGTACTTC.

This sequence joins TRBV6-5 and TRBJ2-1; TRBD1 aligns across 7 bases. CDR3 length: 15 residues. Germline loops: CDR1 MNHEY, CDR2 SVGAGI. Trimming at V came to 0 bases and at J to 4 bases, leaving 3 bases not matched to a gene. The CDR3 coding sequence is TGTGCCAGCAGTTACTCGGGACAGAGTTACAATGAGCAGTTCTTC. It encodes CASSYSGQSYNEQFF.

The V gene is TRBV14, the J gene TRBJ2-5, with TRBD1 matching 8 bases. The junction had 11 bases not matched to a gene; V was cut back by 4 bases and J by 4 bases. The CDR3 has 16 residues. Germline V CDR1 and CDR2: SGHDN, FVKESK. The CDR3 DNA is TGTGCCAGCAGCCCTAGATCACAGGGGGTGAGAGAGACCCAGTACTTC. Amino acids: CASSPRSQGVRETQYF. Looking up the rest from reference TRBV14 and TRBJ2-5 gives the full variable domain: EAGVTQFPSHSVIEKGQTVTLRCDPISGHDNLYWYRRVMGKEIKFLLHFVKESKQDESGMPNNRFLAERTGGTYSTLKVQPAELEDSGVYFCASSPRSQGVRETQYFGPGTRLLVL.

The J gene is TRBJ1-2, the V gene TRBV7-8; 9 nucleotides align to TRBD1. The junction had 7 bases not matched to a gene; V was cut back by 1 base and J by 7 bases. Looked up from germline, CDR1 is SGHVS and CDR2 is FQNEAQ. There are 15 residues in the CDR3. CDR3 amino acids: CASSLVGGTGFGYTF. The CDR3 DNA follows: TGTGCCAGCAGCTTAGTGGGAGGGACAGGGTTTGGCTACACCTTC.

V gene TRBV19 combines with J gene TRBJ2-4, with D possibly matching TRBD1 (5 bases). CDR3 length: 13 amino acids. V dropped 11 bases and J dropped 3 bases, with 14 bases sitting between them. Germline V gives CDR1 LNHDA, CDR2 SQIVND (reference sequence). The CDR3 bases are TGTGCCCAAAAAAGGGGTCTCAAAAACATTCAGTACTTC. Translated: CAQKRGLKNIQYF.

The CDR3 DNA follows: TGTGCCAGCAGGGGGGGACAGGGCTACAATGAGCAGTTCTTC. Protein sequence: CASRGGQGYNEQFF. The J gene is TRBJ2-1, the V gene TRBV6-5; TRBD1 matches at 9 bases. The junction had 3 bases not matched to a gene; V was cut back by 6 bases and J by 3 bases. CDR1 is MNHEY, CDR2 SVGAGI, per germline. The CDR3 loop spans 14 amino acids.

This clone qualifies as large. This chain uses TRBV6-1 with TRBJ1-5; maybe TRBD1 (5 bases). This CDR3 region has 14 residues. Germline-derived CDR1 and CDR2 are MNHNS and SASEGT. Trimming stripped 3 bases from V and 4 bases from J, with 10 bases between. DNA of the CDR3: TGTGCCAGCAGTGAGGCAGGGTGGAATCAGCCCCAGCATTTT. Translated: CASSEAGWNQPQHF.